This T cell receptor (beta chain) was sequenced during a study of CD8+ T cells in alopecia areata. The overall study: Each day, treated patients took oral tofacitinib twice, at 5 to 10 mg per dose.

Noted treatment: oral pan-JAK inhibitor, 5-10 mg twice daily. In alopecia areata patients, both lesional scalp punch biopsies and peripheral blood were collected. Study conclusions and caveats: Tofacitinib yielded significantly lower scalp clonality and fewer expanded CD8+ clones among the top 100. With patients, TCR sharing proved less clear than in mice, a difference possibly related to HLA.

With regard to this clone: Its antigen is still unknown.

V gave up 1 base and J gave up 5 bases, with 16 bases separating them. The CDR3 is made up of 15 amino acids. CDR1 and CDR2 from the germline V gene are SGHRS and YFSETQ. cDNA serving as the sequencing template came from extracted, reverse transcribed RNA. Libraries were prepared by immunoSEQ multiplex PCR; TCRdb keeps only in-frame clonotypes and omits some of them. The sample records hundreds of thousands of clones, roughly 60% being singletons. The chain is built from TRBV5-1 and TRBJ2-7; maybe TRBD1 (5 bases). The receptor's source is a human donor with alopecia areata. The starting material was CD4+ T cells sorted from blood, obtained at week 52, from a patient treated with tofacitinib. CDR3 sequence: CASSLMWGGSDEQYF. The CDR3 DNA reads TGCGCCAGCAGCTTGATGTGGGGCGGCTCTGACGAGCAGTACTTC. Supplemented by reference TRBV5-1 and TRBJ2-7, the full variable domain reads KAGVTQTPRYLIKTRGQQVTLSCSPISGHRSVSWYQQTPGQGLQFLFEYFSETQRNKGNFPGRFSGRQFSNSRSEMNVSTLELGDSALYLCASSLMWGGSDEQYFGPGTRLTVT.